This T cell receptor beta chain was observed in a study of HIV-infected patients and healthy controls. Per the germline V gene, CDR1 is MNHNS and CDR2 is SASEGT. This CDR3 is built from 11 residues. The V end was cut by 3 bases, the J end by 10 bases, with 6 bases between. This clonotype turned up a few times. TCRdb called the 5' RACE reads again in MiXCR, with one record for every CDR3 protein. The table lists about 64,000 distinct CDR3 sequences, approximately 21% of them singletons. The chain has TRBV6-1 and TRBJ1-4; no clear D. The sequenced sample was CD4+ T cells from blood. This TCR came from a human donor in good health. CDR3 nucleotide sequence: TGTGCCAGCAGTGATTGGGGAAAACTGTTTTTT. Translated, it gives CASSDWGKLFF.